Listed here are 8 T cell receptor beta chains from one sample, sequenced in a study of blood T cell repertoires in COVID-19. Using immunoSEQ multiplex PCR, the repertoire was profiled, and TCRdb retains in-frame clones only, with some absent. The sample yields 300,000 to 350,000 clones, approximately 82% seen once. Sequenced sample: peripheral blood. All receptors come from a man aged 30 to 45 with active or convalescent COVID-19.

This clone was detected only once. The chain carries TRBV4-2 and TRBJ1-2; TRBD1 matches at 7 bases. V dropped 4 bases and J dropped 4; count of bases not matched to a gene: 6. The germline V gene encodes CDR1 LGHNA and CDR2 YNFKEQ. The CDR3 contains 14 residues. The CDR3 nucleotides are TGTGCCAGCAGCCCTGACCCAGGGGGCTATGGCTACACCTTC. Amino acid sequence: CASSPDPGGYGYTF.

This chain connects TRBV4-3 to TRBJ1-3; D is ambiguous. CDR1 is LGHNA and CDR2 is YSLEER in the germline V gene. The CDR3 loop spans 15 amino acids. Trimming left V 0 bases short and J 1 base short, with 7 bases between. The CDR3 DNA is TGCGCCAGCAGCCAAGATGTAGCTTCTGGAAACACCATATATTTT. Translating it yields CASSQDVASGNTIYF.

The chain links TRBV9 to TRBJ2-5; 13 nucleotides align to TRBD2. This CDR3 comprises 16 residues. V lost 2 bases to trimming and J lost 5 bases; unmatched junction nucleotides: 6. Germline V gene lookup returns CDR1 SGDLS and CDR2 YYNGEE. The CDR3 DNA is TGTGCCAGCAGCGTGGGACTAGCGGGAACCCGGGAGACCCAGTACTTC. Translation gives CASSVGLAGTRETQYF.

The CDR3 sequence is CSVELDPAGGTDTQYF. CDR3 in DNA: TGCAGCGTTGAATTGGACCCCGCCGGGGGGACAGATACGCAGTATTTT. The chain links TRBV29-1 to TRBJ2-3; 7 nucleotides match TRBD2. This CDR3 region has 16 residues. V dropped 2 bases and J dropped 3; count of bases not matched to a gene: 11. Germline CDR1 SQVTM, CDR2 ANQGSEA.

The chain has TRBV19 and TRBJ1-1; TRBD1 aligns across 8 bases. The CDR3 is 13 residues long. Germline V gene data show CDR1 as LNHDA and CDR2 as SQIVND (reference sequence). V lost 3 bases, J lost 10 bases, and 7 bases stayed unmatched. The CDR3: CASSIRGTGTAFF. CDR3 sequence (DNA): TGTGCCAGTAGTATCCGAGGGACAGGAACAGCTTTCTTT. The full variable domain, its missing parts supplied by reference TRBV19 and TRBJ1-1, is DGGITQSPKYLFRKEGQNVTLSCEQNLNHDAMYWYRQDPGQGLRLIYYSQIVNDFQKGDIAEGYSVSREKKESFPLTVTSAQKNPTAFYLCASSIRGTGTAFFGQGTRLTVV.

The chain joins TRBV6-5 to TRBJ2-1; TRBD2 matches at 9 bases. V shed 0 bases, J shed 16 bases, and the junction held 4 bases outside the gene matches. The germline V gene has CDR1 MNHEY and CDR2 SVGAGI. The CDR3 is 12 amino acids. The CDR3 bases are TGTGCCAGCAGTTACTCCGGGACTAGCATTTTCTTC. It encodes CASSYSGTSIFF.

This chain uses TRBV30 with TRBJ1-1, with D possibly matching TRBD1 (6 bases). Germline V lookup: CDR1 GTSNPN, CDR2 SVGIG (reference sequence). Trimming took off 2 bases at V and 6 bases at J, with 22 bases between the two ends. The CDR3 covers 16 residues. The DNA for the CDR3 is TGTGCCTGGAGTAAAGGGGGAAGGGGGAGAGGGGCTGAAGCTTTCTTT. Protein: CAWSKGGRGRGAEAFF. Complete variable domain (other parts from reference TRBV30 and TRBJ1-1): SQTIHQWPATLVQPVGSPLSLECTVEGTSNPNLYWYRQAAGRGLQLLFYSVGIGQISSEVPQNLSASRPQDRQFILSSKKLLLSDSGFYLCAWSKGGRGRGAEAFFGQGTRLTVV.

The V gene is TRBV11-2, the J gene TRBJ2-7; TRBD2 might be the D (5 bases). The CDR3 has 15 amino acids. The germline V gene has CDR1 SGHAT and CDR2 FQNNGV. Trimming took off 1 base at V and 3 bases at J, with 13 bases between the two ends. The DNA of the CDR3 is TGTGCCAGCAGCTTAGGTGTAGGGAGATTCTACGAGCAGTACTTC. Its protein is CASSLGVGRFYEQYF. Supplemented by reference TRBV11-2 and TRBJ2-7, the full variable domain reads EAGVAQSPRYKIIEKRQSVAFWCNPISGHATLYWYQQILGQGPKLLIQFQNNGVVDDSQLPKDRFSAERLKGVDSTLKIQPAKLEDSAVYLCASSLGVGRFYEQYFGPGTRLTVT.